The 22 T cell receptor beta chains in this list originate from one sample, sequenced in a study of cytomegalovirus exposure and HLA in healthy donors. The PCR used 60 Vbeta and 13 Jbeta primers. TCRdb keeps only in-frame clones here, not all; method: immunoSEQ multiplex PCR. The sample has more than 95,000 clones. Sequenced sample: PBMCs. The receptor source for this set is a man aged 40-49 years in good health and CMV-seronegative.

This chain connects TRBV19 to TRBJ2-1; D gene uncertain. Germline V gives CDR1 LNHDA, CDR2 SQIVND (reference sequence). This CDR3 is 13 amino acids long. Trimming left V 4 bases short and J 7 bases short, with 11 bases between. The CDR3 sequence: CASSTRVGNEQFF. CDR3 bases: TGTGCCAGTAGTACTCGAGTTGGTAATGAGCAGTTCTTC.

CDR3 amino acids: CASSRGTVNYGYTF. DNA for the CDR3: TGTGCCAGCAGCCGGGGGACGGTAAACTATGGCTACACCTTC. This chain uses TRBV28 with TRBJ1-2, with D possibly matching TRBD1 (5 bases). The CDR3 contains 14 residues. The germline V gene has CDR1 MDHEN and CDR2 SYDVKM. Trimming pared 6 bases from V and 2 bases from J, leaving 13 bases between.

This chain links TRBV28 with TRBJ1-2; TRBD1 matches at 8 bases. V gave up 2 bases and J gave up 7 bases; unmatched junction bases: 15. The CDR3 runs to 17 residues. In germline, CDR1 is MDHEN, CDR2 SYDVKM. CDR3 sequence reads: CASSLGGDRRQGSGYTF. The CDR3 nucleotides are TGTGCCAGCAGTTTAGGGGGGGACAGGAGACAGGGTAGTGGCTACACCTTC.

This chain joins TRBV10-3 and TRBJ1-2; TRBD1 is a possible D gene (5 bases). Germline V gives CDR1 ENHRY, CDR2 SYGVKD. Trimming removed 4 bases at V and 0 bases at J, with 9 bases between. The CDR3 extends over 14 amino acids. The CDR3 protein is CAISADSTNYGYTF. CDR3 sequence (DNA): TGTGCCATCAGTGCCGACAGTACTAACTATGGCTACACCTTC.

The chain is built from TRBV2 and TRBJ2-4; D unresolved. Looked up from germline, CDR1 is SNHLY and CDR2 is FYNNEI. The CDR3 contains 14 residues. Trimming took off 8 bases at V and 0 bases at J, with 11 bases between the two ends. The CDR3 reads CASFHTLAKNIQYF. CDR3 bases: TGTGCCAGCTTCCACACCCTAGCCAAAAACATTCAGTACTTC.

CDR3: CASTDPRTRARGEQYF. DNA for the CDR3: TGTGCCAGCACCGATCCACGGACTAGAGCGCGTGGGGAGCAGTACTTC. The chain links TRBV11-3 to TRBJ2-5; 7 bases agree with TRBD2. The germline CDR1 and CDR2 sequences are SGHNT and YENEEA. Unmatched junction bases numbered 22, after V lost 7 bases and J lost 11 bases. This CDR3 has 16 residues.

The chain joins TRBV11-3 to TRBJ2-5, with D possibly TRBD2 on 5 matching bases. Germline V gives CDR1 SGHNT, CDR2 YENEEA. Trimming left V 3 bases short and J 2 bases short, with 10 bases between. The CDR3 contains 14 residues. CDR3 DNA sequence: TGTGCCAGCAGCTTTATGAGGGAACAAGAGACCCAGTACTTC. Its translation is CASSFMREQETQYF.

The chain carries TRBV6-6 and TRBJ2-1; no clear D. The CDR3 length is 12 residues. V shed 4 bases and J shed 7 bases, with 8 bases lying between them. Germline V gene data show CDR1 as MNHNY and CDR2 as SVGAGI (reference sequence). CDR3 sequence: CASSFTRNEQFF. CDR3 sequence (DNA): TGTGCCAGCAGTTTTACTCGGAATGAGCAGTTCTTC.

The rearrangement links TRBV19 to TRBJ2-1; TRBD2 matches 9 bases. The trim removed 8 bases at V and 13 bases at J, leaving 6 bases unmatched. The CDR3 extends over 11 amino acids. Germline V gives CDR1 LNHDA, CDR2 SQIVND (reference sequence). The CDR3 loop is CASGQREAQFF. The CDR3, as DNA: TGTGCCAGTGGGCAGCGGGAGGCTCAGTTCTTC. The full variable domain, completed using reference TRBV19 and TRBJ2-1, is DGGITQSPKYLFRKEGQNVTLSCEQNLNHDAMYWYRQDPGQGLRLIYYSQIVNDFQKGDIAEGYSVSREKKESFPLTVTSAQKNPTAFYLCASGQREAQFFGPGTRLTVL.

The chain couples TRBV30 to TRBJ2-7; 9 bases line up with TRBD1. The CDR3 has 14 residues. The ends lost 1 base at V and 4 bases at J; junction bases unmatched: 5. CDR1 GTSNPN and CDR2 SVGIG come from the germline V gene (reference sequence). This CDR3 reads CAWSADRGSYEQYF. In DNA form, the CDR3 reads TGTGCCTGGAGTGCGGACAGGGGCTCGTACGAGCAGTACTTC.

V usage is TRBV25-1 and J usage is TRBJ2-2, with TRBD1 matching 9 bases. The trim removed 4 bases at V and 4 bases at J, leaving 4 bases unmatched. The CDR3 runs 15 residues. The germline gives CDR1 MGHDK, CDR2 SYGVNS. The CDR3 reads CASSGRQGGTGELFF. CDR3 nucleotides: TGTGCCAGCAGTGGGCGACAGGGGGGCACCGGGGAGCTGTTTTTT.

The rearrangement uses TRBV28 and TRBJ2-1, with 7 bases identical to TRBD1. Germline-derived CDR1 and CDR2 are MDHEN and SYDVKM. With 3 bases clipped from V and 15 bases from J, the junction kept 8 bases outside the gene matches. There are 12 residues in the CDR3. The CDR3 DNA reads as TGTGCCAGCAGTTTGAGGGGGCAGGTAACGTTCTTC. Its translation: CASSLRGQVTFF. Drawing the rest from reference TRBV28 and TRBJ2-1, the complete variable domain is DVKVTQSSRYLVKRTGEKVFLECVQDMDHENMFWYRQDPGLGLRLIYFSYDVKMKEKGDIPEGYSVSREKKERFSLILESASTNQTSMYLCASSLRGQVTFFGPGTRLTVL.

The chain combines TRBV2 with TRBJ2-2; D not resolved. The germline V gene encodes CDR1 SNHLY and CDR2 FYNNEI. V dropped 7 bases and J dropped 1 base, with 10 bases sitting between them. The CDR3 is 14 residues long. CDR3 nucleotide sequence: TGTGCCAGCAAATCTCGCGGGAACACCGGGGAGCTGTTTTTT. Amino acids: CASKSRGNTGELFF.

The CDR3 nucleotides are TGTGCCAGCAGTGATCCGGGACTAGCGGGAAAGCAGTTCTTC. It encodes CASSDPGLAGKQFF. V usage is TRBV6-1 and J usage is TRBJ2-1, with TRBD2 matching 13 bases. Germline-derived CDR1 and CDR2 are MNHNS and SASEGT. V lost 3 bases and J lost 11; bases outside the gene matches: 4. CDR3 size: 14 residues.

This chain connects TRBV27 to TRBJ1-1; D ambiguous. Trimming pared 2 bases from V and 5 bases from J, leaving 9 bases between. Germline V gene sequence: CDR1 MNHEY, CDR2 SMNVEV (reference sequence). This CDR3 has 13 residues. CDR3 nucleotides: TGTGCCAGCAGTTTAAGGAGGGAGACTGAAGCTTTCTTT. The encoded protein is CASSLRRETEAFF.

The chain carries TRBV5-4 and TRBJ2-2; TRBD1 is a possible D gene (5 bases). The V gene's germline CDR1 is SGHNT and CDR2 YYREEE (reference sequence). Trimming cost V 4 bases and J 6 bases, with 13 bases left between them. CDR3 length: 14 residues. The CDR3 protein is CASSEQGYSGELFF. CDR3 nucleotide sequence: TGTGCCAGCAGCGAGCAGGGCTATTCCGGGGAGCTGTTTTTT. Looking up the rest from reference TRBV5-4 and TRBJ2-2 gives the full variable domain: ETGVTQSPTHLIKTRGQQVTLRCSSQSGHNTVSWYQQALGQGPQFIFQYYREEENGRGNFPPRFSGLQFPNYSSELNVNALELDDSALYLCASSEQGYSGELFFGEGSRLTVL.

The V and J genes are TRBV9 and TRBJ2-3; a weak D match, TRBD2 (5 bases). Germline V gives CDR1 SGDLS, CDR2 YYNGEE. This CDR3 is 15 amino acids long. V lost 3 bases to trimming and J lost 0 bases, with 11 bases between them. The CDR3 reads CASSGRRPSTDTQYF. In DNA, the CDR3 is TGTGCCAGCAGCGGTAGGAGGCCTAGCACAGATACGCAGTATTTT.

The chain employs TRBV6-5 and TRBJ2-1; 13 bases agree with TRBD2. This CDR3 has 14 amino acids. Trimming took 6 bases from V and 7 from J; bases not matched to a gene: 3. CDR1 and CDR2 (germline): MNHEY, SVGAGI. In DNA, the CDR3 is TGTGCCAGCAGCGGGACTAGCGGGGCGAATGAGCAGTTCTTC. Its protein product is CASSGTSGANEQFF.

The chain recombines TRBV5-4 with TRBJ1-2; 9 positions agree with TRBD1. This CDR3 is built from 14 residues. With 3 bases clipped from V and 4 bases from J, the junction kept 4 bases outside the gene matches. Germline CDR1 and CDR2: SGHNT and YYREEE (reference sequence). As DNA, the CDR3 is TGTGCCAGCAGCTCGGGACAGGGAGGCTATGGCTACACCTTC. This translates into CASSSGQGGYGYTF.

The genes are TRBV28 and TRBJ2-1, with a weak D call TRBD2 (5 bases). The germline CDR1 and CDR2 sequences are MDHEN and SYDVKM. The CDR3 is made up of 12 amino acids. The DNA of the CDR3 is TGTGTGACCGGGGAGTCCTACAATGAGCAGTTCTTC. As protein: CVTGESYNEQFF.

V and J are TRBV27 and TRBJ2-4; TRBD2 matches at 10 bases. In germline, CDR1 is MNHEY, CDR2 SMNVEV (reference sequence). V lost 6 bases to trimming and J lost 6 bases; unmatched junction nucleotides: 8. The CDR3 is 15 amino acids. The chain's CDR3 is CASSPGLASRNIQYF. CDR3 nucleotides: TGTGCCAGCAGCCCGGGACTAGCGTCAAGAAACATTCAGTACTTC.

The V and J genes are TRBV18 and TRBJ1-2; 7 nucleotides line up with TRBD1. V lost 4 bases, J lost 1 base, and 0 bases stayed unmatched. Germline-derived CDR1 and CDR2 are KGHSH and LQKENI. The CDR3 consists of 13 residues. Here the CDR3 reads CASSRDSNYGYTF. As DNA, the CDR3 is TGTGCCAGCTCACGGGACAGTAACTATGGCTACACCTTC.